The rows below give T cell receptor beta chains drawn from one sample of a study of cytomegalovirus exposure and HLA in healthy donors. Method: immunoSEQ multiplex PCR; TCRdb's copy keeps in-frame clones and lacks some. The sample has 90,000 to 120,000 clones, roughly 78% seen once; the top ten hold more than 3%. The sequenced sample was PBMCs. The source of these receptors is a woman between 40 and 50 years old in good health and CMV-seronegative. The CDR3 runs from the conserved cysteine through the conserved F or W. A D gene is named only where the DNA matches it firmly. Not every row has a clone size; where given, it reads once, few, many or a size class.

>TRBJ2-7|TRBV7-9|TRBD1|few
TGTGCCAGCAGCTCAGACCCCGGGACAGGGTCCTACGAGCAGTACTTC
CASSSDPGTGSYEQYF
>TRBJ2-3|TRBV11-3|-|-
TGTGCCAGCAGCTTGGGCAGGGGTACAGATACGCAGTATTTT
CASSLGRGTDTQYF
>TRBJ2-4|TRBV7-9|-|-
TGTGCCAGCAGCCCCCCCCTGGCCAAAAACATTCAGTACTTC
CASSPPLAKNIQYF
>TRBJ2-1|TRBV7-2|-|-
TGTGCCAGCAGCTTCGGTAATGAGCAGTTCTTC
CASSFGNEQFF
>TRBJ1-1|TRBV6-6|-|-
TGTGCCAGCACACCGAGGTTGAACACTGAAGCTTTCTTT
CASTPRLNTEAFF
>TRBJ1-6|TRBV30|TRBD1|once
TGTGCCTGGAGTTCCTTGACAGGGATTGTTAATTCACCCCTCCACTTT
CAWSSLTGIVNSPLHF
>TRBJ2-1|TRBV27|TRBD1|-
TGTGCCAGCAGTTATAGGGTGGCAGGGGGCCGCAATGAGCAGTTCTTC
CASSYRVAGGRNEQFF
>TRBJ2-1|TRBV4-2|-|-
TGTGCCAGCATGGGGAGCTCCAATGAGCAGTTCTTC
CASMGSSNEQFF
>TRBJ2-7|TRBV30|-|-
TGTGCCTGGATGGAGTTATTTGAGGGTTACGAGCAGTACTTC
CAWMELFEGYEQYF
>TRBJ2-2|TRBV25-1|TRBD1|-
TGTGCCAGCAGTGATCCTGAGACAGGGTGGACCGGGGAGCTGTTTTTT
CASSDPETGWTGELFF
>TRBJ1-1|TRBV9|-|few
TGTGCCAGCAGCGTAGAAGACAGGAACACTGAAGCTTTCTTT
CASSVEDRNTEAFF
>TRBJ1-3|TRBV30|-|-
TGTGCCTCGGCGTCCGGGTCCTCTGGAAACACCATATATTTT
CASASGSSGNTIYF
>TRBJ1-2|TRBV6-5|TRBD1|once
TGTGCCAGCAGTGCCTCCGGGACAGGATATGGCTACACCTTC
CASSASGTGYGYTF
>TRBJ2-3|TRBV5-6|TRBD1|few
TGTGCCAGCACCCAAGACAGGGGTACGACAGATACGCAGTATTTT
CASTQDRGTTDTQYF
>TRBJ2-7|TRBV4-3|TRBD1|-
TGCGCCAGCAGCCAAGGACAGGGATGGAACGAGCAGTACTTC
CASSQGQGWNEQYF
>TRBJ2-1|TRBV6-5|-|-
TGTGCCAGCAGTTCCAGCGGGTCGTGGTACAATGAGCAGTTCTTC
CASSSSGSWYNEQFF
>TRBJ2-2|TRBV11-2|-|-
TGTGCCAGCAGCTTTTACCGGGGACACTCCACCGGGGAGCTGTTTTTT
CASSFYRGHSTGELFF
>TRBJ2-7|TRBV4-1|-|-
TGCGCCAGCAGCTATAGACAGGCCAACTCCTACGAGCAGTACTTC
CASSYRQANSYEQYF
>TRBJ1-1|TRBV7-2|-|-
TGTGCCAGCAGCTTAGTTGGTCCAGCTGAAGCTTTCTTT
CASSLVGPAEAFF
>TRBJ2-7|TRBV28|TRBD1|few
TGTGCCAGCAGTTTGCCCGGGACAGGCACCTACGAGCAGTACTTC
CASSLPGTGTYEQYF
>TRBJ2-1|TRBV19|TRBD1|-
TGTGCCAGTAGCCAGGGACAGCTCTCCTACAATGAGCAGTTCTTC
CASSQGQLSYNEQFF
>TRBJ1-4|TRBV18|-|-
TGTGCCAGCTCACCTCCGTCAGGGAATGAAAAACTGTTTTTT
CASSPPSGNEKLFF
>TRBJ2-1|TRBV28|TRBD2|-
TGTGCCAGCAGTTTCTTAGGACTAGCGAACAATGAGCAGTTCTTC
CASSFLGLANNEQFF
>TRBJ1-3|TRBV7-9|-|-
TGTGCCAGCAGCCCCCCCGGGGGGGGAAACACCATATATTTT
CASSPPGGGNTIYF